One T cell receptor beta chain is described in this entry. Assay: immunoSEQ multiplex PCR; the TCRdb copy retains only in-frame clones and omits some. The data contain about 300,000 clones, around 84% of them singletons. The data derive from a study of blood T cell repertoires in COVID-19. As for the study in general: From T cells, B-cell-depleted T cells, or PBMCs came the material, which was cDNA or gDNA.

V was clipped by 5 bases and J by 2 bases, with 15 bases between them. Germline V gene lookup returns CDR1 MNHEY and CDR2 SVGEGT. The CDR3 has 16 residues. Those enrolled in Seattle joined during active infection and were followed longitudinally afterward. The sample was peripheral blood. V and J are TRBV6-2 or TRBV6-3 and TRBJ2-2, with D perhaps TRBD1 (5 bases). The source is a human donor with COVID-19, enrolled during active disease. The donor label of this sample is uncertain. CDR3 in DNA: TGTGCCAGCAGTCTCTGGCAGGGTCTAAACACCGGGGAGCTGTTTTTT. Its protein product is CASSLWQGLNTGELFF.